This T cell receptor (beta chain) was identified during a study of blood T cell repertoires in COVID-19. Turning to the study itself: T cells, B-cell-depleted T cells, or PBMCs provided the cDNA or gDNA that served as material.

Cohort allocation depended upon clinical history that participants reported. Here immunoSEQ multiplex PCR was the method, and the copy in TCRdb shows in-frame clones only, minus some. Among some 200,000 clones listed, around 86% were seen once. V was pared by 1 base and J by 8 bases, with 5 bases between. This CDR3 region has 12 residues. Germline-derived CDR1 and CDR2 are SGHTA and FQGTGA. Sequencing input: PBMCs or T cells enriched from blood (not recorded which). The chain uses TRBV7-3 and TRBJ2-2; no clear D. The TCR was taken from a man aged 25 to 40 in a cohort exposed to, infected with or recovered from COVID-19 (not recorded which). CDR3: CASSLNPGELFF. CDR3 DNA sequence: TGTGCCAGCAGCTTAAATCCGGGGGAGCTGTTTTTT.